The 31 T cell receptor beta chains below all came from one sample that was sequenced in a study of spatial heterogeneity in lung cancer. Study results and limitations: Intratumoral expanded alpha and beta TCR counts were found to track tumor mutation counts.

TCRdb recomputed calls from the 5' RACE reads with MiXCR, one row per CDR3 protein. Among some 9,300 distinct CDR3 sequences listed, roughly 51% were seen once. The antigens for these receptors are not known. The time point was: sample taken at primary tumor resection. This specimen consisted of lung tumor tissue, obtained at surgery. The receptors were sampled from a female donor with early-stage non-small cell lung cancer.

To note about this clonotype: This beta chain is a stray read from a library made for alpha chains; its abundance is not meaningful. The chain uses TRBV19 and TRBJ2-1; 8 bases align to TRBD2. Unmatched junction bases numbered 3, after V lost 3 bases and J lost 2 bases. The CDR3 extends over 15 amino acids. Germline V gene lookup returns CDR1 LNHDA and CDR2 SQIVND (reference sequence). The CDR3 reads CASSIGGAPYNEQFF. For the CDR3, the DNA is TGTGCCAGTAGTATCGGGGGGGCGCCCTACAATGAGCAGTTCTTC.

In regard to this clonotype: Found in a library prepared for alpha chains, this beta chain is an off-target read, and its abundance has little meaning. V gene TRBV2 combines with J gene TRBJ1-2, with 8 positions matching TRBD1. CDR1 and CDR2 (germline): SNHLY, FYNNEI. Losses at the gene ends were 6 bases for V and 3 bases for J; bases not matched to a gene: 15. The CDR3 is made up of 17 amino acids. For the CDR3, the DNA is TGTGCCAGCAGCCCGGTGGGCCCTGGACAGGGCCACTATGGCTACACCTTC. It encodes CASSPVGPGQGHYGYTF.

A word on this clonotype: This beta chain is a stray sequence in a library constructed for alpha chains; its clone size is not meaningful. The CDR3, as DNA: TGTGCCAGCAGCCGAGGGGCCGGGACAGGCTCCTACGAGCAGTACTTC. This gives the protein CASSRGAGTGSYEQYF. The J gene is TRBJ2-7, the V gene TRBV7-9; 8 nucleotides line up with TRBD1. This CDR3 region has 16 residues. The junction had 9 bases not matched to a gene; V was cut back by 5 bases and J by 0 bases. Per the germline V gene, CDR1 is SEHNR and CDR2 is FQNEAQ (reference sequence).

Notes on this clonotype: Found in a library prepared for alpha chains, this beta chain is an off-target read, and its abundance has little meaning. The genes are TRBV4-3 and TRBJ2-7; 8 bases agree with TRBD2. This CDR3 is built from 15 residues. Germline assignment: CDR1 LGHNA and CDR2 YSLEER. V lost 1 base, J lost 0 bases, and 2 bases stayed unmatched. The CDR3 is CASSQGLAPSYEQYF. In nucleotides, the CDR3 is TGCGCCAGCAGCCAAGGACTAGCGCCCTCCTACGAGCAGTACTTC.

Turning to this clonotype: Since the library was made to target alpha chains, this beta chain is a stray read and its abundance is not meaningful. The chain carries TRBV30 and TRBJ2-5; D gene uncertain. Trimming removed 6 bases at V and 3 bases at J, with 14 bases between. CDR1 is GTSNPN and CDR2 is SVGIG in the germline V gene (reference sequence). This CDR3 is 13 amino acids long. The CDR3 region has the DNA TGTGCCTGTCCTCTGGACCGTGAAGAGACCCAGTACTTC. Translated, it gives CACPLDREETQYF.

As to this clonotype: The size of this beta chain means little, since it is a stray read in a library made for alpha chains. The rearrangement links TRBV20-1 to TRBJ1-5, with TRBD1 as a possible D gene (6 bases). Germline V gives CDR1 DFQATT, CDR2 SNEGSKA (reference sequence). V lost 3 bases and J 1 base, leaving 7 bases between the germline ends. The length of the CDR3 is 13 residues. The CDR3 loop is CSASTGSNQPQHF. The CDR3, as DNA: TGCAGTGCTAGTACAGGGAGCAATCAGCCCCAGCATTTT.

This clonotype was counted only a few times. This beta chain is off target for a library built for alpha chains, so its abundance means little. The chain links TRBV20-1 to TRBJ2-5; D is uncertain. The V end lost 0 bases, the J end lost 4 bases, and 12 bases lay between the germline ends. This CDR3 region has 14 residues. Germline V gives CDR1 DFQATT, CDR2 SNEGSKA (reference sequence). The CDR3 DNA sequence: TGCAGTGCTAGAGATCAGGCTAGAGGAGAGACCCAGTACTTC. This gives the protein CSARDQARGETQYF.

Points on this clonotype: This beta chain turned up in a library designed for alpha chains; as an off-target read, its abundance says little. This rearrangement joins TRBV12-3 or TRBV12-4 to TRBJ2-2; D gene uncertain. CDR3 length: 12 amino acids. V gave up 4 bases and J gave up 5 bases, with 5 bases separating them. CDR3 protein: CASSSDTGELFF. In DNA, the CDR3 is TGTGCCAGCAGTTCGGATACCGGGGAGCTGTTTTTT.

About this clonotype itself: Because the library targeted alpha chains, this beta chain is an off-target read whose size means little. The chain employs TRBV6-1 and TRBJ1-1, with D uncertain. This CDR3 is built from 15 residues. CDR1 is MNHNS, CDR2 SASEGT, per germline. Trimming removed 6 bases at V and 3 bases at J, with 17 bases between. For the CDR3, the DNA is TGTGCCAGCAGGGCCTTTTCGTTCCTGGACACTGAAGCTTTCTTT. Encoded protein: CASRAFSFLDTEAFF.

Regarding this clonotype: Being off target in a library aimed at alpha chains, this beta chain has a size of little meaning. The rearrangement joins TRBV28 to TRBJ2-3, with D unclear. Trimming pared 2 bases from V and 4 bases from J, leaving 13 bases between. This CDR3 is 15 amino acids long. CDR1 and CDR2 from the germline V gene are MDHEN and SYDVKM. The DNA for the CDR3 is TGTGCCAGCAGTTTAAGTTGGGGTTCCTCAGATACGCAGTATTTT. Its protein is CASSLSWGSSDTQYF. The variable domain in full, with the rest retrieved from reference TRBV28 and TRBJ2-3, is DVKVTQSSRYLVKRTGEKVFLECVQDMDHENMFWYRQDPGLGLRLIYFSYDVKMKEKGDIPEGYSVSREKKERFSLILESASTNQTSMYLCASSLSWGSSDTQYFGPGTRLTVL.

In the case of this clonotype: This beta chain was picked up by a library intended for alpha chains and is off target, so its count carries little meaning. The gene calls are TRBV10-2 and TRBJ2-3, with 10 bases matching TRBD2. V was pared by 3 bases and J by 6 bases, with 9 bases of the junction left unmatched. From germline, CDR1 is WSHSY and CDR2 SAAADI. The CDR3 consists of 16 residues. For the CDR3, the DNA is TGCGCCAGCAGTGACTTCGGAGCGGGGGGGTGCGATACGCAGTATTTT. Translation: CASSDFGAGGCDTQYF.

Concerning this clonotype itself: Because this beta chain is a stray read in a library intended to capture alpha chains, its abundance should not be given much weight. The chain is built from TRBV5-5 and TRBJ2-3; 13 positions match TRBD2. There are 17 residues in the CDR3. V lost 0 bases to trimming and J lost 1 base; unmatched junction nucleotides: 2. Per germline, CDR1 SGHKS and CDR2 YYEKEE (reference sequence). The CDR3 DNA sequence: TGTGCCAGCAGCTTGGGACTAGCGGGGGGAGGCACAGATACGCAGTATTTT. Protein: CASSLGLAGGGTDTQYF.

On this clonotype itself: This beta chain slipped into a library made for alpha chains as a stray read, so its size is not meaningful. This chain joins TRBV7-6 and TRBJ2-1; unclear D gene. Germline V gene sequence: CDR1 SGHVS, CDR2 FNYEAQ. V was trimmed by 2 bases and J by 9 bases, leaving 17 bases between them. This CDR3 has 15 amino acids. The chain's CDR3 is CASSLTPGPNSEQFF. CDR3 coding DNA: TGTGCCAGCAGCTTAACCCCGGGCCCAAATAGTGAGCAGTTCTTC.

About this clonotype itself: This beta chain is an unintended read in a library built for alpha chains; its size means little. The chain couples TRBV6-5 to TRBJ1-2; D gene unclear. CDR1 MNHEY and CDR2 SVGAGI come from the germline V gene. This CDR3 has 13 residues. Deletions cut 2 bases from V and 3 bases from J, with 7 bases between. For the CDR3, the DNA is TGTGCCAGCAGTTACGGTTCGGACTATGGCTACACCTTC. Translated: CASSYGSDYGYTF.

This clonotype occurred once. A library prepared for alpha chains yielded this beta chain as an off-target read; its size is of little meaning. The V and J genes are TRBV20-1 and TRBJ2-1; D unclear. The germline CDR1 and CDR2 sequences are DFQATT and SNEGSKA (reference sequence). The V end lost 6 bases, the J end lost 5 bases, and 14 bases lay between the germline ends. The CDR3 covers 13 residues. CDR3 sequence reads: CSASVFDNNEQFF. In DNA, the CDR3 is TGCAGTGCCAGTGTTTTCGATAACAATGAGCAGTTCTTC.

Notes on this clonotype: Because this beta chain is a stray read in a library intended to capture alpha chains, its abundance should not be given much weight. The chain combines TRBV27 with TRBJ2-7, with a weak D call TRBD2 (7 bases). The CDR3 is 14 residues long. The V gene lost 5 bases and the J gene lost 0 bases, with 11 bases spanning the gap. Germline V lookup: CDR1 MNHEY, CDR2 SMNVEV (reference sequence). CDR3 DNA: TGTGCCAGCAGTCCCGGGGGGCGCTCCTACGAGCAGTACTTC. This codes for CASSPGGRSYEQYF.

In regard to this clonotype: Within a library made for alpha chains, this beta chain is off target, and its count is uninformative. The chain employs TRBV7-9 and TRBJ1-1; D not certain. V dropped 1 base and J dropped 3 bases, with 9 bases sitting between them. CDR1 is SEHNR and CDR2 is FQNEAQ in the germline V gene (reference sequence). This CDR3 spans 14 amino acids. CDR3 coding DNA: TGTGCCAGCAGCTTAGTCGGCAGCTACACTGAAGCTTTCTTT. Translating gives CASSLVGSYTEAFF.

This clonotype was observed a few times. In a library made to pick up alpha chains, this beta chain is a stray read with a size that means little. The J gene is TRBJ2-1, the V gene TRBV5-1; D may be TRBD1 or TRBD2 (7 bases each). V lost 0 bases and J lost 8, with 18 bases in between. Germline V CDR1 and CDR2: SGHRS, YFSETQ. This CDR3 has 16 amino acids. The CDR3 DNA is TGCGCCAGCAGCTTGGTGCTGGGAGGGGGCGAAGATGAGCAGTTCTTC. Translation: CASSLVLGGGEDEQFF.

With respect to this clonotype: This beta chain is a stray sequence in a library constructed for alpha chains; its clone size is not meaningful. The chain couples TRBV5-1 to TRBJ1-1; D may be TRBD1 (5 bases). CDR3 length: 15 residues. CDR1 and CDR2 from the germline V gene are SGHRS and YFSETQ. The V end was cut by 0 bases, the J end by 5 bases, with 14 bases between. Written as DNA, the CDR3 is TGCGCCAGCAGCTTGGAGTCGGCAGGGAAGACTGAAGCTTTCTTT. Amino acid sequence: CASSLESAGKTEAFF.

A remark on this clonotype: Being off target in a library aimed at alpha chains, this beta chain has a size of little meaning. The chain uses TRBV9 and TRBJ2-2; possible D gene TRBD2, 6 bases. The V gene lost 4 bases and the J gene lost 0 bases, with 13 bases spanning the gap. The CDR3 totals 16 residues. CDR1 is SGDLS, CDR2 YYNGEE, per germline. The CDR3: CASSQRGDANTGELFF. The CDR3 DNA reads as TGTGCCAGCAGCCAACGCGGGGACGCGAACACCGGGGAGCTGTTTTTT.

On this clonotype itself: This beta chain appears as a stray read in a library generated for alpha chains; its size is not informative. The V gene is TRBV29-1, the J gene TRBJ1-2; D perhaps matches TRBD1 (5 bases). The V end lost 4 bases, the J end lost 6 bases, and 15 bases lay between the germline ends. This CDR3 comprises 13 residues. CDR1 is SQVTM and CDR2 is ANQGSEA in the germline V gene. This chain's CDR3 is CSVVEGLVDGYTF. The CDR3 DNA sequence: TGCAGCGTTGTCGAGGGGTTAGTGGATGGCTACACCTTC.

Concerning this clonotype: As an off-target read in a library built for alpha chains, this beta chain has a frequency of little significance. The CDR3: CASSLGRTETQYF. In DNA, the CDR3 is TGCGCCAGCAGTCTGGGCAGAACGGAGACCCAGTACTTC. The genes are TRBV23-1 and TRBJ2-5; D call uncertain. TRBV23-1 is labeled an ORF, and its function is uncertain. CDR3 size: 13 residues. Deletions cut 4 bases from V and 5 bases from J, with 11 bases between.

A remark on this clonotype: Because the library targeted alpha chains, this beta chain is an off-target read whose size means little. The chain has TRBV4-1 and TRBJ2-7, with D uncertain. Germline CDR1 MGHRA, CDR2 YSYEKL. Trimming cost V 0 bases and J 4 bases, with 10 bases left between them. This CDR3 is 14 amino acids long. This CDR3 is CASSQELLVYEQYF. The CDR3 nucleotides read TGCGCCAGCAGCCAAGAGCTGTTGGTATACGAGCAGTACTTC.

Worth noting for this clonotype: This beta chain appears as a stray read in a library generated for alpha chains; its size is not informative. The chain uses TRBV5-5 and TRBJ2-2; maybe TRBD1 (6 bases). Germline assignment: CDR1 SGHKS and CDR2 YYEKEE (reference sequence). Trimming pared 2 bases from V and 7 bases from J, leaving 9 bases between. CDR3 length equals 13 residues. CDR3: CASSLRQDGELFF. The CDR3 DNA sequence: TGTGCCAGCAGCTTAAGACAGGACGGGGAGCTGTTTTTT.

With respect to this clonotype: This beta chain turned up in a library designed for alpha chains; as an off-target read, its abundance says little. The V gene is TRBV7-9, the J gene TRBJ2-3; 7 bases are a match to TRBD1. The V gene end was trimmed by 5 bases and the J gene end by 1 base; junction bases not matched to a gene: 6. This CDR3 is built from 15 residues. Looked up from germline, CDR1 is SEHNR and CDR2 is FQNEAQ (reference sequence). The CDR3 bases are TGTGCCAGCAGCCCCGACAGGGCTCGCACAGATACGCAGTATTTT. Protein: CASSPDRARTDTQYF.

In the case of this clonotype: This beta chain lies outside the target of a library built for alpha chains; its clone size means little. The J gene is TRBJ2-5, the V gene TRBV7-8, with D maybe TRBD2 (6 bases). The CDR3 is made up of 16 amino acids. Trimming shortened V by 6 bases and J by 4 bases, and 21 bases separated the two germline ends. Per the germline V gene, CDR1 is SGHVS and CDR2 is FQNEAQ. The CDR3 sequence: CASRKGVGLWLETQYF. As DNA, the CDR3 is TGTGCCAGCAGAAAAGGAGTGGGACTCTGGTTAGAGACCCAGTACTTC.

This clonotype has only a few counts. With the library built for alpha chains, this beta chain is off target and its frequency is not meaningful. This chain joins TRBV6-1 and TRBJ1-3; 7 bases align to TRBD1. Germline V CDR1 and CDR2: MNHNS, SASEGT. V trimming: 6 bases; J trimming: 4 bases; junction bases outside the gene matches: 9. This CDR3 comprises 15 residues. CDR3 sequence (DNA): TGTGCCAGCAGGATCCGACAGGGTACAGGAAACACCATATATTTT. It encodes CASRIRQGTGNTIYF.

As regards this clonotype: This beta chain came through as a stray read in a library set up for alpha chains, and its size says little. V is TRBV3-1 and J is TRBJ2-7; the match to TRBD1 covers 9 bases. This CDR3 has 15 residues. The ends lost 6 bases at V and 3 bases at J; junction bases unmatched: 9. CDR1 LGHDT and CDR2 YNNKEL come from the germline V gene (reference sequence). The CDR3 loop is CASRPTGGYYYEQYF. DNA for the CDR3: TGTGCCAGCAGACCTACAGGGGGCTACTACTACGAGCAGTACTTC.

Note on this clonotype: A library prepared for alpha chains yielded this beta chain as an off-target read; its size is of little meaning. V and J are TRBV7-9 and TRBJ1-2; possible D gene TRBD1, 6 bases. V lost 4 bases and J 4 bases, leaving 13 bases between the germline ends. Germline-derived CDR1 and CDR2 are SEHNR and FQNEAQ (reference sequence). The CDR3 length is 14 residues. The CDR3 region is CASSSSQGFYGYTF. Written as DNA, the CDR3 is TGTGCCAGCAGCTCCTCACAGGGCTTCTATGGCTACACCTTC.

With respect to this clonotype: Because this beta chain is a stray read in a library intended to capture alpha chains, its abundance should not be given much weight. The chain couples TRBV10-3 to TRBJ2-1, with 14 bases matching TRBD2. The J segment lost 0 bases and the V segment lost 8 bases, leaving 6 bases of the junction unmatched. The CDR3 consists of 17 residues. From germline, CDR1 is ENHRY and CDR2 SYGVKD. In nucleotides, the CDR3 is TGTGCCATCGGGACTAGCGGGGGCGTGAGCTCCTACAATGAGCAGTTCTTC. Protein sequence: CAIGTSGGVSSYNEQFF.

Concerning this clonotype itself: Being off target in a library aimed at alpha chains, this beta chain has a size of little meaning. The genes are TRBV7-9 and TRBJ2-7, with 7 bases that match TRBD1. Looked up from germline, CDR1 is SEHNR and CDR2 is FQNEAQ (reference sequence). V lost 3 bases, J lost 7 bases, and 12 bases stayed unmatched. The CDR3 is 15 amino acids. The CDR3 nucleotides read TGTGCCAGCAGCTTCGTTCGAGGGGGCCCTAATGAGCAGTACTTC. It translates to CASSFVRGGPNEQYF.